This TCR beta chain was sequenced during a study of cytomegalovirus exposure and HLA in healthy donors. Looking at the study overall: From approximately 170 million T cells, an earlier analysis saw roughly 110 million unique TCR beta sequences.

A multiplex PCR was run with 60 Vbeta primers and 13 Jbeta primers. Clones were read by immunoSEQ multiplex PCR, and TCRdb kept only the in-frame ones, dropping some. Among over 150,000 clones listed, 65% to 85% were seen once. The CDR3 covers 15 residues. Trimming cost V 5 bases and J 4 bases, with 15 bases left between them. Germline lookup yields CDR1 SGHVS and CDR2 FNYEAQ. The chain is built from TRBV7-6 and TRBJ2-1; D possibly corresponds to TRBD1 (5 bases). The specimen sequenced was PBMCs. This receptor was obtained from a woman between 40 and 55 years old in good health and CMV-seropositive. The CDR3 DNA reads as TGTGCCAGCAGCAAGCAGGGTTGGGAATACAATGAGCAGTTCTTC. Translating it yields CASSKQGWEYNEQFF. The full variable domain, with the rest looked up from reference TRBV7-6 and TRBJ2-1, is GAGVSQSPRYKVTKRGQDVALRCDPISGHVSLYWYRQALGQGPEFLTYFNYEAQQDKSGLPNDRFSAERPEGSISTLTIQRTEQRDSAMYRCASSKQGWEYNEQFFGPGTRLTVL.